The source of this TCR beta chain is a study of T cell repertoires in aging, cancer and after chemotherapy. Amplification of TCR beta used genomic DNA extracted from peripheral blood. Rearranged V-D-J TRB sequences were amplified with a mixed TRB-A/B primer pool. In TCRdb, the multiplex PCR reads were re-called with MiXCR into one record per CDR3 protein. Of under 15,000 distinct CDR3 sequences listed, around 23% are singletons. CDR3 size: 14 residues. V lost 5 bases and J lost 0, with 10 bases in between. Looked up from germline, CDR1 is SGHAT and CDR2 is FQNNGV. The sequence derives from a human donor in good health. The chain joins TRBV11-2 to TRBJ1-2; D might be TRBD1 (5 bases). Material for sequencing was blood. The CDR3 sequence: CASSQLGANYGYTF. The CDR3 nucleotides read TGTGCCAGCAGCCAATTGGGGGCTAACTATGGCTACACCTTC.